These 27 T cell receptor beta chains originate from one sample sequenced in a study of blood T cells in healthy people across ages. Using a J-beta primer mix together with a sample-barcoded 5' primer, a second PCR was run for about 6 to 11 cycles. TCRdb analysed the 5' RACE reads with MiXCR anew, one entry per CDR3 protein. The sample holds about 830,000 distinct CDR3 sequences, over 45% seen once. The sample consisted of blood. The receptors stem from a man aged 25 to 40 in good health.

Concerning this clonotype itself: At one boundary the junction diverges from the germline segment, which might be a read error. V is TRBV12-3 or TRBV12-4 and J is TRBJ2-5, with a weak D call TRBD2 (6 bases). CDR3 size: 14 residues. CDR3 region: CTSSTLATQETQYF. CDR3 DNA sequence: TGTACCAGCAGTACTCTAGCGACACAAGAGACCCAGTACTTC.

The genes are TRBV9 and TRBJ2-4, with D perhaps TRBD2 (6 bases). The tail of the sequence fits TRBJ2-7 better, so the J call may be wrong. CDR3 length equals 15 residues. CDR1 and CDR2 from the germline V gene are SGDLS and YYNGEE. CDR3 in amino acids: CASSVGASELDEQYF. In DNA, the CDR3 is TGTGCCAGCAGCGTAGGAGCTAGCGAGCTAGACGAGCAGTACTTC.

This chain uses TRBV29-1 with TRBJ2-3; tentatively, D is TRBD1 or TRBD2 (6 bases each). Germline V lookup: CDR1 SQVTM, CDR2 ANQGSEA. The CDR3 length is 14 residues. V was trimmed by 5 bases and J by 11 bases, leaving 23 bases between them. CDR3 loop: CSVKGGQAYNEQYF. The DNA for the CDR3 is TGCAGCGTTAAAGGGGGGCAGGCTTACAATGAGCAGTATTTT.

The chain joins TRBV20-1 to TRBJ2-3; D remains ambiguous. This CDR3 has 15 amino acids. CDR1 and CDR2 (germline): DFQATT, SNEGSKA (reference sequence). The ends were cut back, 5 bases at V and 6 bases at J, with 21 bases in the middle. CDR3 nucleotides: TGCAGTGCTGGCCCGACTCGCCAAATACCTGATACGCAGTATTTT. Translation: CSAGPTRQIPDTQYF.

The table lists this clonotype with a few counts. The chain couples TRBV10-3 to TRBJ2-7; 9 nucleotides agree with TRBD1. Germline CDR1 and CDR2: ENHRY and SYGVKD. The J segment lost 0 bases and the V segment lost 11 bases, leaving 8 bases of the junction unmatched. The CDR3 extends over 14 amino acids. The CDR3 loop reads CAVQGTGPSYEQYF. In DNA form, the CDR3 reads TGTGCCGTACAAGGGACAGGGCCCTCCTACGAGCAGTACTTC.

This clonotype showed up just a few times. The rearrangement links TRBV20-1 to TRBJ1-4, with D possibly TRBD1 on 5 matching bases. This CDR3 is built from 13 residues. The ends were cut back, 5 bases at V and 6 bases at J, with 13 bases in the middle. The germline gives CDR1 DFQATT, CDR2 SNEGSKA (reference sequence). CDR3 sequence (DNA): TGCAGTGCTTCCGGGACGGGGCATGAAAAACTGTTTTTT. It yields the protein CSASGTGHEKLFF.

This chain joins TRBV5-1 and TRBJ2-1; perhaps TRBD1 as D (5 bases). The V gene's germline CDR1 is SGHRS and CDR2 YFSETQ. Trimming pared 7 bases from V and 4 bases from J, leaving 9 bases between. The CDR3 is 12 residues long. CDR3 bases: TGCGCCAGCGGGGCCAATTACAATGAGCAGTTCTTC. Its protein is CASGANYNEQFF.

The chain is built from TRBV20-1 and TRBJ2-3; D may be TRBD1 or TRBD2 (5 bases each). There are 14 residues in the CDR3. Germline-derived CDR1 and CDR2 are DFQATT and SNEGSKA (reference sequence). Trimming removed 4 bases at V and 2 bases at J, with 13 bases between. The CDR3 here is CSANRDGHTDTQYF. The CDR3 bases are TGCAGTGCTAACCGGGACGGACACACAGATACGCAGTATTTT.

This clonotype occurred once. The chain recombines TRBV30 with TRBJ2-5; D is perhaps TRBD2 (7 bases). The J call may be incorrect, as the DNA end agrees better with TRBJ2-7. The germline V gene encodes CDR1 GTSNPN and CDR2 SVGIG (reference sequence). This CDR3 spans 14 amino acids. The CDR3 DNA reads as TGTGCCTCGACAAACCACGTTCGGGGGGCCGAGCAGTACTTC. It codes for CASTNHVRGAEQYF.

This chain links TRBV4-3 with TRBJ2-1; D is perhaps TRBD2 (6 bases). The CDR3 consists of 16 residues. Germline values: CDR1 LGHNA, CDR2 YSLEER. V was clipped by 3 bases and J by 5 bases, with 17 bases between them. CDR3 region: CASSHRRDSPNNEQFF. CDR3 coding DNA: TGCGCCAGCAGCCACCGCCGGGACTCACCTAACAATGAGCAGTTCTTC.

V gene TRBV7-2 combines with J gene TRBJ2-3; TRBD1 or TRBD2 may be the D gene (5 bases each). The CDR3 covers 13 residues. In germline, CDR1 is SGHTA, CDR2 FQGNSA. V was pared by 4 bases and J by 13 bases, with 18 bases between. This chain's CDR3 is CASSSGDHIREYF. In nucleotides, the CDR3 is TGTGCCAGCAGCTCCGGGGACCATATACGGGAGTATTTT.

The chain is built from TRBV13 and TRBJ1-2, with a tentative D call TRBD1 (5 bases). The V gene's germline CDR1 is PRHDT and CDR2 FYEKMQ (reference sequence). Trimming took off 8 bases at V and 4 bases at J, with 17 bases between the two ends. The CDR3 covers 14 residues. CDR3 amino acids: CASLIGGGAYGYTF. CDR3 bases: TGTGCCAGCCTAATAGGTGGAGGGGCCTATGGCTACACCTTC.

The genes are TRBV20-1 and TRBJ1-2; 11 bases are a match to TRBD1. The J segment lost 5 bases and the V segment lost 4 bases, leaving 3 bases of the junction unmatched. Looked up from germline, CDR1 is DFQATT and CDR2 is SNEGSKA (reference sequence). The CDR3 covers 13 residues. The CDR3 coding sequence is TGCAGTGCTACAGGACAGGGGGCGTATGGCTACACCTTC. Protein: CSATGQGAYGYTF.

For the CDR3, the DNA is TGCAGTGCTAGAGATACTACGACAGATACGCAGTATTTT. This sequence encodes CSARDTTTDTQYF. This chain connects TRBV20-1 to TRBJ2-3; unclear D gene. The CDR3 length is 13 residues. Germline V gives CDR1 DFQATT, CDR2 SNEGSKA (reference sequence). With 0 bases removed from V and 3 bases from J, the gap between germline ends came to 7 bases.

The CDR3 sequence is CSASPRAATNEKLFF. As DNA, the CDR3 is TGCAGTGCTAGTCCCCGGGCAGCGACTAATGAAAAACTGTTTTTT. J is TRBJ1-4 and V is TRBV20-1; D ambiguous. The CDR3 has 15 amino acids. V lost 3 bases and J 2 bases, leaving 13 bases between the germline ends. Germline V gene data show CDR1 as DFQATT and CDR2 as SNEGSKA (reference sequence).

This chain links TRBV13 with TRBJ1-2; D possibly corresponds to TRBD1 (6 bases). CDR1 PRHDT and CDR2 FYEKMQ come from the germline V gene (reference sequence). The CDR3 covers 12 residues. The ends were cut back, 5 bases at V and 7 bases at J, with 11 bases in the middle. This CDR3 is CASSQTGSGYTF. The CDR3 DNA sequence: TGTGCCAGCAGCCAGACAGGTTCTGGCTACACCTTC.

The sample holds a few counts of this clonotype. V usage is TRBV7-2 and J usage is TRBJ2-7; the D is unclear. Trimming left V 5 bases short and J 1 base short, with 9 bases between. From germline, CDR1 is SGHTA and CDR2 FQGNSA. CDR3 length: 13 amino acids. The chain's CDR3 is CASSPNWSYEQYF. Here the CDR3 DNA reads TGTGCCAGCAGCCCCAATTGGTCCTACGAGCAGTACTTC.

CDR3 nucleotides: TGTGCCAGCAGTTTATCTAGCGAGACCCAGTACTTC. It yields the protein CASSLSSETQYF. This chain connects TRBV27 to TRBJ2-5; D gene ambiguous. Germline values: CDR1 MNHEY, CDR2 SMNVEV (reference sequence). This CDR3 region has 12 residues. V lost 0 bases and J lost 5, with 4 bases in between.

The chain carries TRBV20-1 and TRBJ2-7; TRBD1 is a possible D gene (6 bases). The J call may not be correct, given that the DNA end is closer to TRBJ2-5. The CDR3 length is 14 residues. CDR1 and CDR2 from the germline V gene are DFQATT and SNEGSKA (reference sequence). In DNA, the CDR3 is TGCAGTGCTAGGGTCATCACTAGGGGGGAGACCCAGTACTTC. Translated, it gives CSARVITRGETQYF.

This clonotype has a handful of counts. The J gene is TRBJ1-2, the V gene TRBV7-9, with D possibly being TRBD1 (6 bases). Germline CDR1 reads SEHNR; CDR2 reads FQNEAQ (reference sequence). With 6 bases removed from V and 2 bases from J, the gap between germline ends came to 22 bases. The CDR3 runs to 17 residues. CDR3 sequence: CASSPSGQGTLNYGYTF. The CDR3, as DNA: TGTGCCAGCAGTCCCTCGGGGCAGGGGACCCTGAACTATGGCTACACCTTC.

This sequence joins TRBV20-1 and TRBJ2-1; 7 nucleotides match TRBD1. Germline loops: CDR1 DFQATT, CDR2 SNEGSKA (reference sequence). Losses at the gene ends were 5 bases for V and 13 bases for J; bases not matched to a gene: 11. This CDR3 comprises 12 residues. The CDR3, as DNA: TGCAGTGCTGCGACCCAGGGGGAGACCCAGTTCTTC. It yields the protein CSAATQGETQFF.

This clonotype was detected only once. The CDR3 DNA sequence: TGCAGTGCTATCAACCCCCGGGACAGGGCTACCTACGAGCAGTACTTC. It is translated as CSAINPRDRATYEQYF. The V call is TRBV20-1, the J call TRBJ2-7; 9 bases line up with TRBD1. Germline CDR1 DFQATT, CDR2 SNEGSKA (reference sequence). The CDR3 is 16 residues long. The V and J ends lost 4 bases and 2 bases, in that order; junction bases with no gene match: 12.

There are a few counts of this clonotype. The chain uses TRBV11-1 and TRBJ2-5; possibly TRBD1 for D (5 bases). The length of the CDR3 is 16 residues. CDR1 SGHAT and CDR2 FQDESV come from the germline V gene (reference sequence). V lost 5 bases and J lost 2, with 18 bases in between. This CDR3 is CASSSSNRNPQETQYF. The CDR3 DNA sequence: TGTGCCAGCAGCAGCTCGAACAGGAATCCTCAAGAGACCCAGTACTTC.

V gene TRBV11-1 combines with J gene TRBJ2-1, with TRBD2 identical over 12 bases. The ends lost 3 bases at V and 7 bases at J; junction bases unmatched: 13. The CDR3 is made up of 18 amino acids. Germline lookup yields CDR1 SGHAT and CDR2 FQDESV (reference sequence). The CDR3, as DNA: TGTGCCAGCAGCTTCCTACCTCTCACTAGCGGGGGGCGAAATGAGCAGTTCTTC. This sequence encodes CASSFLPLTSGGRNEQFF. Full variable domain (remainder filled in from reference TRBV11-1 and TRBJ2-1): EAEVAQSPRYKITEKSQAVAFWCDPISGHATLYWYRQILGQGPELLVQFQDESVVDDSQLPKDRFSAERLKGVDSTLKIQPAELGDSAMYLCASSFLPLTSGGRNEQFFGPGTRLTVL.

The chain has TRBV24-1 and TRBJ2-3; D unclear. Trimming stripped 3 bases from V and 11 bases from J, with 11 bases between. The CDR3 runs to 12 residues. Germline V gives CDR1 KGHDR, CDR2 SFDVKD. CDR3 amino acids: CATSDPLQRQYF. CDR3 nucleotides: TGTGCCACCAGTGATCCCCTTCAGAGGCAGTATTTT.

The sample holds many counts of this clonotype. The genes are TRBV7-3 and TRBJ2-5; possibly TRBD1 for D (5 bases). This CDR3 comprises 13 residues. Deletions cut 2 bases from V and 5 bases from J, with 9 bases between. Germline loops: CDR1 SGHTA, CDR2 FQGTGA. The CDR3 reads CASSLGATETQYF. CDR3 coding DNA: TGTGCCAGCAGCTTAGGGGCTACGGAGACCCAGTACTTC.

The gene calls are TRBV18 and TRBJ2-6; D gene uncertain. V was trimmed by 2 bases and J by 3 bases, leaving 2 bases between them. This CDR3 has 13 residues. Germline CDR1 reads KGHSH; CDR2 reads LQKENI. The CDR3 coding sequence is TGTGCCAGCTCACCAGATGGGGCCAACGTCCTGACTTTC. It translates to CASSPDGANVLTF.